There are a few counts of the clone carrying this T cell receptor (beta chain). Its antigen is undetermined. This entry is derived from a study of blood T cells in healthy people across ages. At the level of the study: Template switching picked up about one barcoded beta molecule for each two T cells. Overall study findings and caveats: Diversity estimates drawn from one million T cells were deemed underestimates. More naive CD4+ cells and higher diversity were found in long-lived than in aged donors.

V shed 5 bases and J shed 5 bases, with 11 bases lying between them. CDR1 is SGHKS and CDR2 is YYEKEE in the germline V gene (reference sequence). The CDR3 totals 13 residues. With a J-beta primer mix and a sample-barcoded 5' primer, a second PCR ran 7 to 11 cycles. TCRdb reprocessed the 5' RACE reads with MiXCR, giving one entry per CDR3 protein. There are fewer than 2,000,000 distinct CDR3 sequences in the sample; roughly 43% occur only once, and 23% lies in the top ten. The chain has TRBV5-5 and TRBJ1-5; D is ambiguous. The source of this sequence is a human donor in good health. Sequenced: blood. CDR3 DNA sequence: TGTGCCAGCAGTCAGAGTTCAGATCAGCCCCAGCATTTT. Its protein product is CASSQSSDQPQHF.